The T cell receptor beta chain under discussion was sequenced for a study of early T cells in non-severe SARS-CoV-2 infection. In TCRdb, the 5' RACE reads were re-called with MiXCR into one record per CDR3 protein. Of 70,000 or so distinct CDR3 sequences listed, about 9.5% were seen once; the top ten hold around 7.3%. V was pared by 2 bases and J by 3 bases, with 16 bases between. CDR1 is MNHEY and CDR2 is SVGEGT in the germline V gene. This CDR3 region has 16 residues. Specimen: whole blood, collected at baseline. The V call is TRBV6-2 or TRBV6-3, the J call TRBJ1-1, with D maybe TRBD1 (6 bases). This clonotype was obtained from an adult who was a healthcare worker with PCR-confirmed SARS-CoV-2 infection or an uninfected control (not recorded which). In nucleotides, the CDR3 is TGTGCCAGCAGTTACGCGGGTACAGGGATCGACACTGAAGCTTTCTTT. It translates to CASSYAGTGIDTEAFF.